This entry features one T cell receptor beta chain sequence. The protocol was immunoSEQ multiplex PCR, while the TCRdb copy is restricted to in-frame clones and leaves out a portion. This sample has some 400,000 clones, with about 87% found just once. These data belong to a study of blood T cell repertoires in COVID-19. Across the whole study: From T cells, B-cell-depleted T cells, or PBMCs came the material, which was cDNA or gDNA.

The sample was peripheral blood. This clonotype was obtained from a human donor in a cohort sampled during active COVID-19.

DNA for the CDR3: TGTGCCAGCTCACCACAGGGGGAACGGGGCCCGTGGCGGTTTTTT. Protein product: CASSPQGERGPWRFF. The V gene is TRBV18, the J gene TRBJ1-4, with D possibly being TRBD1 (6 bases). CDR3 length: 15 residues. Germline V gene data show CDR1 as KGHSH and CDR2 as LQKENI. The germline V and J ends were trimmed by 1 base and 16 bases, with 22 bases remaining between them.